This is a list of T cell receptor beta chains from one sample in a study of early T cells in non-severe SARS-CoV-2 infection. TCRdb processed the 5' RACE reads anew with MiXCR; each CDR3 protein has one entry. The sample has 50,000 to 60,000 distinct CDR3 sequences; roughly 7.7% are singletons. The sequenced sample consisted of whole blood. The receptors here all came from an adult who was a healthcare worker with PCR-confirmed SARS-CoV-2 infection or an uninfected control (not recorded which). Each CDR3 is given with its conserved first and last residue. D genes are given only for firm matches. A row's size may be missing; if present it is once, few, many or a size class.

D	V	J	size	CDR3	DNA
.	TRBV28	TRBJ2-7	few	CASSKMGLFYEQYF	TGTGCCAGCAGCAAAATGGGGTTATTTTACGAGCAGTACTTC
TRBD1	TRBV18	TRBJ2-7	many	CASSFTGQGYEQYF	TGTGCCAGCTCCTTCACGGGACAGGGCTACGAGCAGTACTTC
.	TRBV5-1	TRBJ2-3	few	CASSFRAPDTQYF	TGCGCCAGCAGCTTCCGAGCGCCAGATACGCAGTATTTT
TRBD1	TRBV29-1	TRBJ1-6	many	CSVLPGQNSPLHF	TGCAGCGTTTTACCGGGACAGAATTCACCCCTCCACTTT
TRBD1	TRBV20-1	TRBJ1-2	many	CSAGTGMETNYGYTF	TGCAGTGCTGGGACAGGGATGGAGACTAACTATGGCTACACCTTC
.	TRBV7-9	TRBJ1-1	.	CASSLKNTEAFF	TGTGCCAGCAGCCTTAAGAACACTGAAGCTTTCTTT
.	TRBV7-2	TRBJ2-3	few	CASSLAGASGSTDTQYF	TGTGCCAGCAGCTTAGCGGGGGCTAGCGGTAGCACAGATACGCAGTATTTT
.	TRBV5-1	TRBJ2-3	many	CASSLTLLGDTQYF	TGCGCCAGCAGCCTGACCCTCCTCGGGGATACGCAGTATTTT
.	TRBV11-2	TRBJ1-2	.	CASSPEGVGGYTF	TGTGCCAGCAGCCCGGAGGGGGTAGGAGGCTACACCTTC
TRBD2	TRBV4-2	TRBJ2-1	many	CASSQTPGLAGENEQFF	TGTGCCAGCAGCCAAACCCCGGGACTAGCGGGAGAGAATGAGCAGTTCTTC
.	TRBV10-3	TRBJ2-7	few	CAIRDTSYEQYF	TGTGCCATCAGGGACACCTCCTACGAGCAGTACTTC
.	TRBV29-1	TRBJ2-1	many	CSVADHEQFF	TGCAGCGTTGCGGATCATGAGCAGTTCTTC
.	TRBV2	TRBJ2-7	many	CASWGDGSPYEQYF	TGTGCCAGCTGGGGGGACGGCTCCCCCTACGAGCAGTACTTC
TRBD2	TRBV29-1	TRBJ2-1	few	CSVEGVAGGSYNEQFF	TGCAGCGTTGAAGGTGTAGCGGGAGGTTCCTACAATGAGCAGTTCTTC
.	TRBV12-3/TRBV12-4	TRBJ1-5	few	CASNQGGRNQPQHF	TGTGCCAGCAACCAGGGTGGGCGCAATCAGCCCCAGCATTTT
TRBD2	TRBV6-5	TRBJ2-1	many	CASSPGTTRGDEQFF	TGTGCCAGCAGTCCCGGGACTACCCGGGGAGACGAGCAGTTCTTC
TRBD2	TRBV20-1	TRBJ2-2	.	CSARDRRVASGRAGELFF	TGCAGTGCTAGAGATCGTAGGGTAGCTAGCGGGAGGGCCGGGGAGCTGTTTTTT
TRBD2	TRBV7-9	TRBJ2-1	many	CASSLPPRLAGGRNEQFF	TGTGCCAGCAGCTTACCTCCCCGACTAGCGGGAGGGCGCAATGAGCAGTTCTTC
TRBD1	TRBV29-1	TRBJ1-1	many	CSASQGEVTEAFF	TGCAGCGCTAGCCAGGGGGAGGTCACTGAAGCTTTCTTT
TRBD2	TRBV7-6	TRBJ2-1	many	CASSPGTSGRGRDEQFF	TGTGCCAGCAGCCCCGGGACTAGCGGGAGGGGTAGGGATGAGCAGTTCTTC
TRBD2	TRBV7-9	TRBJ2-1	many	CASSPGLAGGPDEQFF	TGTGCCAGCAGCCCAGGACTAGCGGGAGGGCCGGATGAGCAGTTCTTC
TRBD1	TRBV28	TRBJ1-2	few	CASSFSGGNYGYTF	TGTGCCAGCAGTTTTTCAGGGGGCAACTATGGCTACACCTTC
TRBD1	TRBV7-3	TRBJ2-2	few	CASSLNYRGNTGELFF	TGTGCCAGCAGCTTAAATTACAGGGGAAACACCGGGGAGCTGTTTTTT
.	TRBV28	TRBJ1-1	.	CASSPSPFTEAFF	TGTGCCAGCAGTCCGTCCCCCTTCACTGAAGCTTTCTTT
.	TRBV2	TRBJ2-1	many	CASSAEEAGWNEQFF	TGTGCCAGCAGCGCGGAGGAGGCAGGGTGGAATGAGCAGTTCTTC
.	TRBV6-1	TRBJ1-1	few	CASSPRQRGATEAFF	TGTGCCAGCAGTCCCCGCCAGAGGGGAGCCACTGAAGCTTTCTTT
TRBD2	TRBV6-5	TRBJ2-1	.	CASSPSWEGSNEQFF	TGTGCCAGCAGCCCTTCGTGGGAGGGATCCAATGAGCAGTTCTTC
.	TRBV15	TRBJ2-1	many	CATSKRDGYNEQFF	TGTGCCACCAGCAAACGGGACGGCTACAATGAGCAGTTCTTC
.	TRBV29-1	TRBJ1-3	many	CSVDRGASGNTIYF	TGCAGCGTAGACCGGGGGGCTTCTGGAAACACCATATATTTT
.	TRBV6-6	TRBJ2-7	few	CATSEVERYYEQYF	TGTGCTACCTCCGAAGTAGAGCGATACTACGAGCAGTACTTC
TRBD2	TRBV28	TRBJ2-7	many	CASSSLAGGPKVYEQYF	TGTGCCAGCAGTAGCCTAGCGGGAGGCCCAAAGGTCTACGAGCAGTACTTC
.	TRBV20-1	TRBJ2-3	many	CSARPPQRFADTQYF	TGCAGTGCTAGACCCCCTCAGAGATTCGCAGATACGCAGTATTTT
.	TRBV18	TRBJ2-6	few	CASSPNRDFSGANVLTF	TGTGCCAGCTCACCGAATCGAGACTTTTCGGGGGCCAACGTCCTGACTTTC
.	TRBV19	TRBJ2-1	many	CASSIKPGASYNEQFF	TGTGCCAGTAGTATTAAACCGGGGGCCTCCTACAATGAGCAGTTCTTC
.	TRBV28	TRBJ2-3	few	CASRPHHQETDTQYF	TGTGCCAGCAGACCGCACCATCAGGAGACAGATACGCAGTATTTT
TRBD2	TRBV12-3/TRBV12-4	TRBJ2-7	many	CASGSGSWDEQYF	TGTGCCAGCGGTAGCGGGAGTTGGGACGAGCAGTACTTC
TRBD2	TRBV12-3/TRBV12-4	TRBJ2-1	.	CASSFGLAGDHEQFF	TGTGCCAGCAGTTTCGGCCTAGCGGGAGATCATGAGCAGTTCTTC
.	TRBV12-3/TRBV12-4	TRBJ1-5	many	CASRLQGVSNQPQHF	TGTGCCAGCAGGCTGCAGGGTGTGAGCAATCAGCCCCAGCATTTT
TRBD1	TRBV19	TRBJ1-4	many	CASTLRGRTNEKLFF	TGTGCCAGTACCCTAAGGGGGCGAACTAATGAAAAACTGTTTTTT
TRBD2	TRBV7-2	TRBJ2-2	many	CASSLEVAGGLNTGELFF	TGTGCCAGCAGCTTAGAGGTAGCGGGAGGGCTGAACACCGGGGAGCTGTTTTTT
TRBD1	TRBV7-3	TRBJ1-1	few	CASSLGGTGDSEAFF	TGTGCCAGCAGCCTAGGGGGCACGGGAGACTCTGAAGCTTTCTTT
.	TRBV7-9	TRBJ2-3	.	CASSLEGTPDTQYF	TGTGCCAGCAGCTTAGAGGGGACCCCAGATACGCAGTATTTT
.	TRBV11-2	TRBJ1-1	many	CASTPADGTEAFF	TGTGCCAGCACCCCTGCGGATGGCACTGAAGCTTTCTTT
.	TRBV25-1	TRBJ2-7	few	CASSVDRFSYEQYF	TGTGCCAGCAGTGTAGACAGATTTTCCTACGAGCAGTACTTC
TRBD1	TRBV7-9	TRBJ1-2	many	CASSQQGADGYTF	TGTGCCAGCAGCCAACAGGGGGCAGATGGCTACACCTTC
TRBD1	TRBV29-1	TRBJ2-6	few	CSVEDTGQVHLYGANVLTF	TGCAGCGTTGAAGATACGGGACAGGTCCACCTCTACGGGGCCAACGTCCTGACTTTC